This TCR beta chain was captured by sequencing in a study of T-cell memory formation after mild COVID-19 (TCRdb year 2021). With regard to the full study: Most TCR sequence clusters were specific to one of the two donors. T-cell clones expanding and contracting after mild COVID-19 in two donors were tracked by longitudinal TCRalpha and TCRbeta repertoire sequencing. Two young, previously healthy adult volunteers, one female and one male, were included in the cohort. The full study reports these points: Clones contracting from day 15 to 85 had balanced CD4/CD8 phenotypes, while a second wave expanding from day 15 to 37 was biased towards CD4+. Some responding clones were detected in pre-infection memory, suggesting pre-existing cross-reactive memory T cells joined the SARS-CoV-2 response. The second-wave clones that peaked on day 37 were not confirmed to be SARS-CoV-2 specific. Contracting CD4+ clones turned up mainly in the CM and EM memory subsets, whereas EMRA was where CD8+ clones were enriched. Only a couple of mild cases were covered in the study, and larger cohorts including severe cases with pre-infection samples were considered necessary.

From its cysteine to its phenylalanine, the CDR3 spans 15 amino acids. Just the 45-base CDR3 DNA is kept, in frame starting at base 1. Per the germline V gene, SGHRS is the CDR1 and YFSETQ is the CDR2. Trimming costs V 1 base and J 1 base, and their ends lie 11 bases apart. Sequencing was carried out with an Illumina NovaSeq 6000. cDNA libraries for TCRalpha and TCRbeta were prepared by 5'RACE using constant-segment primers, with sample barcodes and unique molecular identifiers added. RNA was extracted from every sample with Trizol reagent. Libraries were amplified in two PCR steps, with a second sample barcode and Illumina TruSeq adapters added in the second step. Sequencing of the libraries was done on an Illumina NovaSeq, producing 2 x 150 bp paired-end reads. The study's processing was this. Reads were demultiplexed and collapsed into UMI-guided consensus sequences with migec v1.2.7. With mixcr v2.1.11, UMI consensuses were aligned to TRA and TRB V and J templates and assembled into clonotypes. Clonotypes were classified as expanded or contracted when called significant by both edgeR and NoisET, with noise models trained on biological replicates. For edgeR calls, the thresholds were a false discovery rate-adjusted p below 0.01 and a log2 fold-change of 1. PCA with hierarchical clustering of max-normalized trajectories of the 1000 most abundant clonotypes was used as exploratory dynamics analysis. The CD4 or CD8 phenotype of responding clones was assigned using the separately sequenced CD4+ and CD8+ repertoires. In TCRdb, the public reads were trimmed at Q25 with fastp and aligned with MiXCR, with productive beta chains retained. One record per CDR3 amino acid sequence lists the most common genes and DNA. The V and J calls, along with clone size, are taken from TCRdb and not from the paper's own processing. This sample holds hundreds of thousands of distinct CDR3 sequences; around a quarter were observed only once. The ten most abundant clones make up around 12% of the sample.

This clonotype turned up a few times. There is no known antigen for this receptor. Base qualities are not at hand, and no much larger clone is one base apart. PBMCs were isolated by Ficoll-Paque density gradient centrifugation. This clonotype originated in an adult woman who had mild COVID-19 (a few samples of this study predate the infection). The sample titles of this study are shuffled in the database, so cell type and time point are left out; the donor was told from shared clones. The specimen sequenced was PBMCs or a T cell subset sorted from them (not recorded which). The V and J genes are TRBV5-1 and TRBJ1-1; no D gene is confidently identified. The CDR3 reads as follows: CASSLMGAKNTEAFF. The DNA sequence is given as TGCGCCAGCAGCTTGATGGGCGCTAAGAACACTGAAGCTTTCTTT. Joined to the reference TRBV5-1 and TRBJ1-1 proteins, this CDR3 gives the full variable domain: KAGVTQTPRYLIKTRGQQVTLSCSPISGHRSVSWYQQTPGQGLQFLFEYFSETQRNKGNFPGRFSGRQFSNSRSEMNVSTLELGDSALYLCASSLMGAKNTEAFFGQGTRLTVV.